What follows are 16 T cell receptor beta chains derived from one specimen sequenced in a study of CD8 T cells in Susac syndrome. Reverse transcription used roughly 0.5 to 1 ug RNA and random hexamers. From the immunoSEQ multiplex PCR reads, TCRdb called clonotypes with MiXCR, one entry per CDR3 protein. The sample shows roughly 180,000 distinct CDR3 sequences, approximately 94% of them seen only once. Sequenced input: CD4+ T cells from PBMCs. The receptor source for this set is a human donor in good health.

This chain joins TRBV12-3 or TRBV12-4 and TRBJ2-2, with TRBD2 matching 13 bases. J was trimmed by 6 bases and V by 6 bases; bases with no gene match: 4. This CDR3 is built from 15 residues. CDR3 DNA sequence: TGTGCCAGCAGCCCGACTAGCGGGAGGCCCGGGGAGCTGTTTTTT. It encodes CASSPTSGRPGELFF.

The chain is built from TRBV2 and TRBJ1-1; the match to TRBD1 covers 10 bases. Germline V gene lookup returns CDR1 SNHLY and CDR2 FYNNEI. Losses at the gene ends were 7 bases for V and 2 bases for J; bases not matched to a gene: 4. The CDR3 contains 14 residues. CDR3 in DNA: TGTGCCAGCACCCGGACAGGGGGAAACACTGAAGCTTTCTTT. Translating gives CASTRTGGNTEAFF. Drawing the rest from reference TRBV2 and TRBJ1-1, the complete variable domain is EPEVTQTPSHQVTQMGQEVILRCVPISNHLYFYWYRQILGQKVEFLVSFYNNEISEKSEIFDDQFSVERPDGSNFTLKIRSTKLEDSAMYFCASTRTGGNTEAFFGQGTRLTVV.

This chain links TRBV12-3 or TRBV12-4 with TRBJ2-3, with D perhaps TRBD2 (7 bases). CDR3 length equals 14 residues. With 5 bases removed from V and 4 bases from J, the gap between germline ends came to 13 bases. The CDR3: CASSGGREADTQYF. CDR3 DNA: TGTGCCAGCAGTGGGGGCCGGGAGGCAGATACGCAGTATTTT.

This clonotype was observed once. The genes are TRBV7-8 and TRBJ1-1; a possible D gene is TRBD1 (6 bases). V lost 1 base, J lost 2 bases, and 11 bases lay in between. The CDR3 has 15 residues. Germline CDR1 and CDR2: SGHVS and FQNEAQ. CDR3 in amino acids: CASSLVRGGNTEAFF. As DNA, the CDR3 is TGTGCCAGCAGCTTAGTGAGAGGGGGAAACACTGAAGCTTTCTTT.

The CDR3 loop reads CASSLDGQQPYEQYF. The CDR3 coding sequence is TGTGCCAGCAGCTTAGATGGTCAGCAGCCCTACGAGCAGTACTTC. This chain joins TRBV7-9 and TRBJ2-7; D is unresolved. This CDR3 has 15 residues. CDR1 is SEHNR, CDR2 FQNEAQ, per germline (reference sequence). V was shortened by 1 base and J by 2 bases, with 12 bases between the two germline ends.

The gene calls are TRBV30 and TRBJ2-5, with 9 bases identical to TRBD1. Germline assignment: CDR1 GTSNPN and CDR2 SVGIG (reference sequence). V shed 5 bases and J 7 bases; nucleotides not matched to a gene: 5. CDR3 length: 12 residues. The CDR3 loop reads CAWGTGSGTQYF. DNA of the CDR3: TGTGCCTGGGGGACAGGGTCTGGGACCCAGTACTTC.

The J gene is TRBJ2-7, the V gene TRBV28, with 10 bases identical to TRBD1. The germline gives CDR1 MDHEN, CDR2 SYDVKM. The CDR3 extends over 15 amino acids. The junction had 12 bases not matched to a gene; V was cut back by 6 bases and J by 7 bases. CDR3 nucleotide sequence: TGTGCCAGCAGGTCCTCCGGGACAGGGGCGCGAGAGCAGTACTTC. It yields the protein CASRSSGTGAREQYF.

The V call is TRBV5-1, the J call TRBJ1-2; D ambiguous. Trimming left V 4 bases short and J 8 bases short, with 18 bases between. Per the germline V gene, CDR1 is SGHRS and CDR2 is YFSETQ. This CDR3 spans 14 amino acids. CDR3 residues: CASSPTDPDSGYTF. The CDR3 DNA sequence: TGCGCCAGCAGCCCAACAGACCCAGACTCGGGCTACACCTTC.

The chain employs TRBV7-2 and TRBJ2-3, with a tentative D call TRBD1 (6 bases). Per germline, CDR1 SGHTA and CDR2 FQGNSA. Trimming cost V 5 bases and J 5 bases, with 14 bases left between them. This CDR3 has 14 residues. The CDR3 sequence is CASSAYTGIDTQYF. CDR3 in DNA: TGTGCCAGCAGCGCATACACAGGGATAGATACGCAGTATTTT. The full variable domain, completed using reference TRBV7-2 and TRBJ2-3, is GAGVSQSPSNKVTEKGKDVELRCDPISGHTALYWYRQSLGQGLEFLIYFQGNSAPDKSGLPSDRFSAERTGGSVSTLTIQRTQQEDSAVYLCASSAYTGIDTQYFGPGTRLTVL.

The V gene is TRBV6-5, the J gene TRBJ2-1; 9 bases match TRBD1. Germline CDR1 reads MNHEY; CDR2 reads SVGAGI. The CDR3 spans 15 residues. After removal of 5 bases from V and 8 bases from J, the junction contained 10 bases not matched to a gene. This chain's CDR3 is CASSPYRGQRDEQFF. The CDR3 nucleotides are TGTGCCAGCAGTCCTTACAGGGGGCAAAGAGATGAGCAGTTCTTC.

The chain employs TRBV12-3 or TRBV12-4 and TRBJ2-7, with D uncertain. This CDR3 region has 12 residues. With 5 bases removed from V and 3 bases from J, the gap between germline ends came to 8 bases. As DNA, the CDR3 is TGTGCCAGCAGTATAAACGGCTACGAGCAGTACTTC. Amino acid sequence: CASSINGYEQYF.

V is TRBV6-2 or TRBV6-3 and J is TRBJ2-7, with D hard to call. This CDR3 has 12 amino acids. V lost 4 bases and J lost 1, with 5 bases in between. From germline, CDR1 is MNHEY and CDR2 SVGEGT. CDR3 bases: TGTGCCAGCAGTTTAAAGTCCTACGAGCAGTACTTC. Amino acids: CASSLKSYEQYF.

The V and J genes are TRBV24-1 and TRBJ2-1; TRBD1 agrees at 9 bases. Germline CDR1 reads KGHDR; CDR2 reads SFDVKD. CDR3 length: 15 residues. The V gene end was trimmed by 5 bases and the J gene end by 15 bases; junction bases not matched to a gene: 16. CDR3 sequence: CATSVRGQGPSTLFF. CDR3 coding DNA: TGTGCCACCAGTGTCCGGGGACAGGGCCCCTCCACGCTGTTCTTC.

The chain joins TRBV29-1 to TRBJ2-1; D may be TRBD2 (6 bases). Germline V CDR1 and CDR2: SQVTM, ANQGSEA. The CDR3 consists of 15 residues. Trimming shortened V by 2 bases and J by 8 bases, and 19 bases separated the two germline ends. CDR3 loop: CSVESGVASVHEQFF. Here the CDR3 DNA reads TGCAGCGTTGAATCGGGAGTCGCAAGTGTCCATGAGCAGTTCTTC.

The genes are TRBV7-3 and TRBJ2-3, with 11 bases aligning to TRBD2. V lost 5 bases to trimming and J lost 6 bases; unmatched junction nucleotides: 10. This CDR3 comprises 16 residues. Germline V gene sequence: CDR1 SGHTA, CDR2 FQGTGA. The CDR3 DNA sequence: TGTGCCAGCAGCCCTCGACTAGCGGGACCTGGGGATACGCAGTATTTT. It translates to CASSPRLAGPGDTQYF.

A few counts support this clonotype. The chain uses TRBV6-5 and TRBJ2-3; no reliable D call. Trimming cost V 0 bases and J 5 bases, with 3 bases left between them. Per the germline V gene, CDR1 is MNHEY and CDR2 is SVGAGI. This CDR3 has 12 residues. The CDR3 reads CASSYSGDTQYF. The CDR3 region has the DNA TGTGCCAGCAGTTACTCTGGAGATACGCAGTATTTT.